The source of this T cell receptor (beta chain) is a study of blood T cell repertoires in COVID-19. Study context: The origin of the acute and convalescent COVID-19 samples was the United States, Italy and Spain.

V dropped 4 bases and J dropped 3; count of bases not matched to a gene: 6. Germline loops: CDR1 SGHRS, CDR2 YFSETQ. The CDR3 length is 15 residues. Using immunoSEQ multiplex PCR, the repertoire was profiled, and TCRdb retains in-frame clones only, with some absent. The repertoire has some 110,000 clones, less than 90% of them found once; the top ten carry 2% to 2.5%. The receptor was isolated from a man in his thirties or forties with acute or convalescent COVID-19. The chain recombines TRBV5-1 with TRBJ2-2; 7 nucleotides align to TRBD2. Material for sequencing was peripheral blood. The CDR3 loop is CASSAGRGYTGELFF. Here the CDR3 DNA reads TGCGCCAGCAGCGCGGGGAGGGGCTACACCGGGGAGCTGTTTTTT.